These 18 T cell receptor beta chains were all obtained from the same sample, sequenced in a study of blood T cell repertoires in COVID-19. Measured with immunoSEQ multiplex PCR; TCRdb has only the in-frame clones, and not every one. Among tens of thousands of clones listed, about 79% were seen once. The sample consisted of peripheral blood. The source of these receptors is a human donor in a cohort sampled during active COVID-19.

The rearrangement links TRBV7-9 to TRBJ1-4; TRBD1 is a possible D gene (5 bases). The V gene's germline CDR1 is SEHNR and CDR2 FQNEAQ (reference sequence). Trimming took 4 bases from V and 2 from J, leaving 17 bases between them. CDR3 length: 17 amino acids. CDR3 sequence: CASSSLVGGPTNEKLFF. For the CDR3, the DNA is TGTGCCAGCAGCTCCCTTGTCGGGGGTCCTACTAATGAAAAACTGTTTTTT.

The rearrangement uses TRBV5-8 and TRBJ2-7; 12 nucleotides match TRBD2. The V gene's germline CDR1 is SGHTS and CDR2 YDEGEE. Trimming removed 4 bases from V and 6 bases from J; junction bases left unmatched: 5. This CDR3 has 14 residues. The CDR3 protein is CASSRLAGVAEQYV. CDR3 nucleotide sequence: TGTGCCAGCAGCCGACTAGCGGGAGTTGCCGAGCAGTACGTC.

This sequence joins TRBV6-2 or TRBV6-3 and TRBJ1-2; the D gene is possibly TRBD1 (6 bases). The CDR3 extends over 14 amino acids. Germline V lookup: CDR1 MNHEY, CDR2 SVGEGT. V shed 5 bases and J shed 4 bases, with 14 bases lying between them. The CDR3: CASSDPGQIYGYTF. The CDR3, as DNA: TGTGCCAGCAGTGATCCGGGACAAATCTATGGCTACACCTTC.

CDR3 residues: CASSPTSRDRALAEKLFF. CDR3 nucleotide sequence: TGCGCCAGCAGCCCTACGTCCCGGGACAGGGCCCTAGCGGAAAAACTGTTTTTT. V is TRBV4-3 and J is TRBJ1-4; 9 bases agree with TRBD1. The trim removed 4 bases at V and 8 bases at J, leaving 17 bases unmatched. The CDR3 sequence is 18 residues long. Looked up from germline, CDR1 is LGHNA and CDR2 is YSLEER.

The rearrangement joins TRBV19 to TRBJ2-2; 10 nucleotides agree with TRBD1. V lost 0 bases and J lost 2; bases outside the gene matches: 6. There are 18 residues in the CDR3. Germline CDR1 reads LNHDA; CDR2 reads SQIVND (reference sequence). As DNA, the CDR3 is TGTGCCAGTAGTATAGAGCCGGGACAGGGGACCAACACCGGGGAGCTGTTTTTT. Its translation: CASSIEPGQGTNTGELFF.

The chain is built from TRBV12-5 and TRBJ2-3; possibly TRBD1 for D (6 bases). Germline V gene data show CDR1 as LGHNT and CDR2 as FRNRAP. V lost 3 bases and J lost 4, with 11 bases in between. This CDR3 region has 14 residues. This CDR3 is CASGFGGGSDTQYF. CDR3 DNA: TGTGCTAGTGGTTTTGGGGGCGGATCAGATACGCAGTATTTT.

The gene calls are TRBV27 and TRBJ1-5; TRBD1 might be the D (5 bases). CDR3 length equals 14 residues. V was trimmed by 11 bases and J by 5 bases, leaving 19 bases between them. CDR1 and CDR2 (germline): MNHEY, SMNVEV (reference sequence). The CDR3 loop reads CADPGAGEHQPQHF. DNA for the CDR3: TGTGCCGACCCTGGGGCGGGGGAACATCAGCCCCAGCATTTT.

This clone was observed once. V and J are TRBV19 and TRBJ1-2, with D tentatively TRBD1 (5 bases). Germline V gene data show CDR1 as LNHDA and CDR2 as SQIVND (reference sequence). The CDR3 is made up of 13 amino acids. V was shortened by 3 bases and J by 8 bases, with 13 bases between the two germline ends. This CDR3 is CASSIWSGKGYTF. The CDR3 DNA reads as TGTGCCAGTAGTATTTGGTCAGGGAAAGGCTACACCTTC.

The genes are TRBV9 and TRBJ1-1; D is undetermined. CDR1 and CDR2 (germline): SGDLS, YYNGEE. The CDR3 is 13 amino acids. The V end lost 0 bases, the J end lost 5 bases, and 8 bases lay between the germline ends. The CDR3 reads CASSVGDYTEAFF. CDR3 in DNA: TGTGCCAGCAGCGTAGGTGACTATACTGAAGCTTTCTTT.

The chain is built from TRBV30 and TRBJ1-1; TRBD1 matches at 9 bases. Trimming at V came to 3 bases and at J to 2 bases, leaving 4 bases not matched to a gene. Looked up from germline, CDR1 is GTSNPN and CDR2 is SVGIG (reference sequence). The CDR3 spans 14 residues. The CDR3 loop reads CAWRGQGSNTEAFF. The CDR3, as DNA: TGTGCCTGGAGGGGACAGGGAAGTAACACTGAAGCTTTCTTT. The entire variable domain, with the rest obtained from reference TRBV30 and TRBJ1-1, is as follows: SQTIHQWPATLVQPVGSPLSLECTVEGTSNPNLYWYRQAAGRGLQLLFYSVGIGQISSEVPQNLSASRPQDRQFILSSKKLLLSDSGFYLCAWRGQGSNTEAFFGQGTRLTVV.

V and J are TRBV7-9 and TRBJ2-5; D perhaps matches TRBD1 (5 bases). CDR1 is SEHNR, CDR2 FQNEAQ, per germline (reference sequence). V lost 4 bases, J lost 0 bases, and 6 bases lay in between. The CDR3 sequence is 13 residues long. CDR3 region: CASSSDNQETQYF. CDR3 nucleotide sequence: TGTGCCAGCAGCTCGGACAACCAAGAGACCCAGTACTTC.

The rearrangement uses TRBV6-4 and TRBJ2-2; 9 bases line up with TRBD1. The CDR3 runs to 14 residues. CDR1 and CDR2 from the germline V gene are MRHNA and SNTAGT. Unmatched junction bases numbered 0, after V lost 4 bases and J lost 3 bases. This CDR3 is CASSGTGDTGELFF. CDR3 sequence (DNA): TGTGCCAGCAGTGGGACAGGGGACACCGGGGAGCTGTTTTTT.

This clone was observed a handful of times. The V gene is TRBV15, the J gene TRBJ2-1; perhaps TRBD1 as D (6 bases). CDR1 and CDR2 from the germline V gene are LNHNV and YYDKDF (reference sequence). V lost 0 bases, J lost 1 base, and 19 bases lay in between. The CDR3 runs to 19 residues. CDR3 protein: CATSRESSRGSVSYNEQFF. DNA of the CDR3: TGTGCCACCAGCAGAGAATCGAGCAGGGGAAGTGTGTCCTACAATGAGCAGTTCTTC.

The J gene is TRBJ1-2, the V gene TRBV18; D gene uncertain. The CDR3 contains 18 residues. Germline CDR1 and CDR2: KGHSH and LQKENI. The germline V and J ends were trimmed by 3 bases and 0 bases, with 20 bases remaining between them. The CDR3 is CASSPSTAAPLTNYGYTF. As DNA, the CDR3 is TGTGCCAGCTCACCGAGTACAGCCGCTCCATTGACTAACTATGGCTACACCTTC.

The V call is TRBV30, the J call TRBJ1-2; possible D gene TRBD1, 6 bases. Germline V gene lookup returns CDR1 GTSNPN and CDR2 SVGIG (reference sequence). This CDR3 contains 10 residues. The V gene lost 3 bases and the J gene lost 8 bases, with 7 bases spanning the gap. The CDR3 loop is CAWRDSGYTF. DNA of the CDR3: TGTGCCTGGAGGGACAGCGGCTACACCTTC.

The rearrangement links TRBV7-2 to TRBJ1-4, with 9 bases lining up with TRBD1. Germline V gene sequence: CDR1 SGHTA, CDR2 FQGNSA. The CDR3 extends over 15 amino acids. V lost 4 bases to trimming and J lost 6 bases; unmatched junction nucleotides: 6. CDR3 DNA: TGTGCCAGCAGCTCCTACAGGGGGCAGGATGAAAAACTGTTTTTT. Translation: CASSSYRGQDEKLFF.

The V and J genes are TRBV5-6 and TRBJ1-2, with 7 bases aligning to TRBD1. The CDR3 covers 15 residues. After removal of 3 bases from V and 4 bases from J, the junction contained 9 bases not matched to a gene. Germline lookup yields CDR1 SGHDT and CDR2 YYEEEE. The CDR3 DNA is TGTGCCAGCAGCTCGTGGACAGGATGGGGCTATGGCTACACCTTC. This gives the protein CASSSWTGWGYGYTF. Combining the CDR3 with reference TRBV5-6 and TRBJ1-2 gives the whole variable domain DAGVTQSPTHLIKTRGQQVTLRCSPKSGHDTVSWYQQALGQGPQFIFQYYEEEERQRGNFPDRFSGHQFPNYSSELNVNALLLGDSALYLCASSSWTGWGYGYTFGSGTRLTVV.

This clone appeared once. V gene TRBV5-8 combines with J gene TRBJ2-7; TRBD2 might be the D (7 bases). The CDR3 contains 16 residues. Germline CDR1 reads SGHTS; CDR2 reads YDEGEE. The V end lost 0 bases, the J end lost 0 bases, and 13 bases lay between the germline ends. For the CDR3, the DNA is TGTGCCAGCAGCTTGGAAGGACAGCGGGGCTCCTACGAGCAGTACTTC. Translation gives CASSLEGQRGSYEQYF.